This T cell receptor (beta chain) was observed in a study of shared clonotypes between healthy human individuals. Study-wide results and limits: Researchers found naive subsets generally carried larger estimated richness than memory subsets.

In the case of this clone: Antigen specificity is unknown.

TCRdb's copy holds only in-frame clones and misses some; the assay was immunoSEQ multiplex PCR. The sample yields 2 million to 2.5 million clones, more than 85% seen once. Trimming cost V 0 bases and J 2 bases, with 23 bases left between them. CDR3 size: 18 residues. In germline, CDR1 is GTSNPN, CDR2 SVGIG (reference sequence). CD45RO-negative, CCR7-positively selected cells formed the naive CD8 fraction, excluding terminally differentiated effector memory CD45RA+ cells. This chain uses TRBV30 with TRBJ2-7; D gene ambiguous. This TCR was sampled from a young man in good health. Some clones in this sample may be carry-over from other donors' samples. The sample comprised naive CD8+ T cells from PBMCs. DNA of the CDR3: TGTGCCTGGAGTGTAAATGGGCCGGGTAGGGTCCTCCCCTACGAGCAGTACTTC. It is translated as CAWSVNGPGRVLPYEQYF.